This is a list of T cell receptor beta chains from one sample in a study of PD-1 blockade in classical Hodgkin lymphoma. Generated by immunoSEQ multiplex PCR, the TCRdb table keeps only in-frame clones and is missing some. The table lists some 15,000 clones, roughly nine tenths of them singletons. Sample: CD8+ T cells from blood. These receptors were collected from a human donor with classical Hodgkin lymphoma. The CDR3 runs from the conserved cysteine through the conserved F or W. Size values are once, few and many counts, or a class for expanded clones, and some rows have none.

>.|TRBV2|TRBJ1-5
CASSGIGTGGGNQPQHF
>.|TRBV2|TRBJ1-3
CANGQGRGNTIYF
>.|TRBV4-1|TRBJ2-5
CASSQPSGGQETQYF
>.|TRBV4-1|TRBJ2-2
CASSQESPLAGGELFF
>few|TRBV30|TRBJ1-2
CAWSGAATGYTF
>.|TRBV11-2|TRBJ2-1
CASSLRDGVVTGEQFF
>.|TRBV4-1|TRBJ2-3
CASSQEIRVAVDTQYF
>.|TRBV11-3|TRBJ1-1
CASSTWTGMNTEAFF
>.|TRBV7-9|TRBJ2-3
CASSFADTQYF
>.|TRBV27|TRBJ2-1
CASSLDSLNEQFF
>few|TRBV27|TRBJ2-5
CASSLGQGEETQYF
>once|TRBV30|TRBJ1-1
CAFHDTEAFF
>once|TRBV18|TRBJ2-1
CASSPPTGFNEQFF
>once|TRBV19|TRBJ1-4
CASSIGTANEKLFF
>.|TRBV14|TRBJ1-2
CASSQISGPANYGYTF
>.|TRBV4-1|TRBJ2-6
CASSQVLHNSGANVLTF
>.|TRBV19|TRBJ1-5
CASSIPGQGINQPQHF
>few|TRBV7-6|TRBJ1-1
CASSPRQGMNTEAFF